This T cell receptor (beta chain) appears in the sequencing data of a study of T cell responses to AZD1222 COVID-19 vaccine. Assay: immunoSEQ multiplex PCR; the TCRdb copy retains only in-frame clones and omits some. The table includes about 270,000 clones, roughly 93% detected once. CDR3 length: 17 amino acids. Germline V gene sequence: CDR1 LNHDA, CDR2 SQIVND (reference sequence). V was pared by 8 bases and J by 6 bases, with 25 bases between. The sequence was obtained from an adult who received the AZD1222 COVID-19 vaccine. Sequences were derived from peripheral blood, sampled 28 days after the second AZD1222 dose. J is TRBJ2-2 and V is TRBV19; TRBD2 might be the D (7 bases). CDR3 protein: CASSFLGQGRDAGELFF. CDR3 nucleotide sequence: TGTGCCAGTTCGTTCTTAGGGCAGGGGAGGGACGCCGGGGAGCTGTTTTTT.